This T cell receptor beta chain was identified during a study of response to subunit inactivated influenza vaccine. Points from the study as a whole: Authors suggested each seasonal influenza vaccination recruits few new T cells.

This clonotype has only a few counts. The antigen remains unidentified. Via MiXCR, TCRdb re-called the RT-PCR reads, giving one row per CDR3 protein. The sample yields approximately 530,000 distinct CDR3 sequences, roughly 7.6% seen once. The receptor comes from a man aged 45-69 years who received an inactivated influenza vaccine. The sample in question was PBMCs from blood, obtained around 25 months after vaccination.

The CDR3 sequence: CASSAGSNTGELFF. CDR3 DNA: TGTGCCAGCAGCGCGGGTTCGAACACCGGGGAGCTGTTTTTT. This rearrangement joins TRBV7-9 to TRBJ2-2; D is perhaps TRBD2 (5 bases). Per germline, CDR1 SEHNR and CDR2 FQNEAQ (reference sequence). CDR3 length: 14 amino acids. Trimming pared 5 bases from V and 0 bases from J, leaving 7 bases between.